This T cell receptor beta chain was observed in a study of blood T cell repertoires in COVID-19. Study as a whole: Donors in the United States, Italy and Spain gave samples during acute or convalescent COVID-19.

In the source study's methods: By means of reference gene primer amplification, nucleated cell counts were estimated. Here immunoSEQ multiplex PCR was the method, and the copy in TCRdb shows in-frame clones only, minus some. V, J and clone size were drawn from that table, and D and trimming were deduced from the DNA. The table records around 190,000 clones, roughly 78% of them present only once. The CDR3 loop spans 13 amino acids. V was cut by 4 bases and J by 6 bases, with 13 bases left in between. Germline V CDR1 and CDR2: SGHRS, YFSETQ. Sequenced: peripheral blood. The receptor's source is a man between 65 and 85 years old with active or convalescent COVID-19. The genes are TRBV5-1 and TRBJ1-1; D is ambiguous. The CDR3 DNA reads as TGCGCCAGCAGCCAGACGGACTTGTCTGAAGCTTTCTTT. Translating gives CASSQTDLSEAFF.